The 18 T cell receptor beta chains reported below all come from one sample, sequenced in a study of vaccination and CD4 T cells after COVID-19. Antigen specificity for these receptors is unknown. This sample's treatment: roughly ten-day PBMC culture with coronavirus spike peptide pools or control peptides (ViraFEST assay). Cultured CD4+ T-cell DNA underwent Oncomine TCR Beta short-read sequencing. One entry per CDR3 protein, called by TCRdb with MiXCR from the PCR reads. The repertoire holds fewer than 15,000 distinct CDR3 sequences, about 54% seen once, with about 10% in the top ten. The specimen was CD4+ T cells from blood, cultured in vitro. These receptor sequences come from a human donor who had recovered from COVID-19.

V gene TRBV15 combines with J gene TRBJ2-1; D is uncertain. From germline, CDR1 is LNHNV and CDR2 YYDKDF (reference sequence). Trimming pared 4 bases from V and 9 bases from J, leaving 10 bases between. The length of the CDR3 is 12 residues. The CDR3 region has the DNA TGTGCCACCAGCAAAGCCCTGGGTGAGCAGTTCTTC. Protein: CATSKALGEQFF. The full variable domain, in which reference TRBV15 and TRBJ2-1 provide the parts outside the CDR3, is DAMVIQNPRYQVTQFGKPVTLSCSQTLNHNVMYWYQQKSSQAPKLLFHYYDKDFNNEADTPDNFQSRRPNTSFCFLDIRSPGLGDTAMYLCATSKALGEQFFGPGTRLTVL.

The gene calls are TRBV4-1 and TRBJ2-5; 13 bases map to TRBD2. Per the germline V gene, CDR1 is MGHRA and CDR2 is YSYEKL. V was pared by 2 bases and J by 3 bases, with 0 bases of the junction left unmatched. This CDR3 region has 15 residues. The CDR3 spells CASSQTSGREETQYF. The CDR3 DNA reads as TGCGCCAGCAGCCAAACTAGCGGGAGGGAAGAGACCCAGTACTTC.

The genes are TRBV7-2 and TRBJ1-5; 7 positions match TRBD1. In germline, CDR1 is SGHTA, CDR2 FQGNSA. CDR3 length: 15 amino acids. Unmatched junction bases numbered 6, after V lost 1 base and J lost 6 bases. In DNA form, the CDR3 reads TGTGCCAGCAGCTTAGAAGTAGGGGGCGGTCAGCCCCAGCATTTT. Its protein is CASSLEVGGGQPQHF.

This clonotype was seen a handful of times. The rearrangement joins TRBV2 to TRBJ2-5; D remains ambiguous. V lost 4 bases to trimming and J lost 4 bases, with 4 bases between them. The CDR3 spans 11 residues. Germline V gene sequence: CDR1 SNHLY, CDR2 FYNNEI. The CDR3 sequence is CASSVGETQYF. CDR3 DNA: TGTGCCAGCAGTGTCGGAGAGACCCAGTACTTC.

V gene TRBV19 combines with J gene TRBJ1-5, with D tentatively TRBD1 (6 bases). V dropped 0 bases and J dropped 4 bases, with 19 bases sitting between them. The CDR3 has 18 amino acids. The germline V gene has CDR1 LNHDA and CDR2 SQIVND (reference sequence). The CDR3: CASSIDQGWQGLNQPQHF. DNA of the CDR3: TGTGCCAGTAGTATAGATCAGGGTTGGCAGGGGCTTAATCAGCCCCAGCATTTT.

The table lists this clonotype with a few counts. The genes are TRBV7-2 and TRBJ2-7; TRBD2 matches at 7 bases. CDR3 length: 14 amino acids. V shed 0 bases, J shed 4 bases, and the junction held 3 bases outside the gene matches. Germline values: CDR1 SGHTA, CDR2 FQGNSA. The DNA of the CDR3 is TGTGCCAGCAGCTTAGCGGGAGGGCCGTACGAGCAGTACTTC. Encoded protein: CASSLAGGPYEQYF.

The chain is built from TRBV11-3 and TRBJ2-3; the match to TRBD2 covers 7 bases. Germline V gene sequence: CDR1 SGHNT, CDR2 YENEEA. The J segment lost 5 bases and the V segment lost 5 bases, leaving 7 bases of the junction unmatched. The CDR3 spans 14 residues. CDR3 sequence: CASSQGLDVDTQYF. Here the CDR3 DNA reads TGTGCCAGCAGCCAAGGACTAGATGTAGATACGCAGTATTTT.

Only a few counts were recorded for this clonotype. The CDR3 DNA follows: TGTGCCAGCAGTCTCGGAGGGGGCGAAGCTTTCTTT. Amino acid sequence: CASSLGGGEAFF. This chain links TRBV27 with TRBJ1-1; 7 bases agree with TRBD1. The CDR3 contains 12 residues. V lost 5 bases, J lost 8 bases, and 5 bases stayed unmatched. The germline V gene has CDR1 MNHEY and CDR2 SMNVEV (reference sequence).

This CDR3 is CASSLSGTGELFF. The DNA for the CDR3 is TGTGCCAGCAGCTTAAGCGGTACCGGGGAGCTGTTTTTT. V and J are TRBV7-3 and TRBJ2-2, with D unresolved. Germline CDR1 and CDR2: SGHTA and FQGTGA. The CDR3 covers 13 residues. V gave up 1 base and J gave up 5 bases, with 5 bases separating them.

The chain combines TRBV20-1 with TRBJ1-3; the D is unclear. Deletions cut 6 bases from V and 0 bases from J, with 9 bases between. This CDR3 has 13 amino acids. CDR1 is DFQATT, CDR2 SNEGSKA, per germline (reference sequence). The CDR3 loop reads CSARLNSGNTIYF. In nucleotides, the CDR3 is TGCAGTGCAAGACTCAACTCTGGAAACACCATATATTTT.

The J gene is TRBJ2-7, the V gene TRBV7-2; D uncertain. V was pared by 0 bases and J by 4 bases, with 10 bases between. Germline-derived CDR1 and CDR2 are SGHTA and FQGNSA. The CDR3 is 14 residues long. The CDR3 loop is CASSLAPNPYEQYF. As DNA, the CDR3 is TGTGCCAGCAGCTTAGCCCCGAACCCGTACGAGCAGTACTTC. Supplemented by reference TRBV7-2 and TRBJ2-7, the full variable domain reads GAGVSQSPSNKVTEKGKDVELRCDPISGHTALYWYRQSLGQGLEFLIYFQGNSAPDKSGLPSDRFSAERTGGSVSTLTIQRTQQEDSAVYLCASSLAPNPYEQYFGPGTRLTVT.

The genes are TRBV20-1 and TRBJ1-1; tentatively, D is TRBD1 (5 bases). The V gene's germline CDR1 is DFQATT and CDR2 SNEGSKA (reference sequence). This CDR3 is built from 12 residues. V lost 6 bases to trimming and J lost 3 bases, with 11 bases between them. The CDR3: CSASGFDTEAFF. In DNA form, the CDR3 reads TGCAGTGCCTCAGGGTTTGACACTGAAGCTTTCTTT.

The J gene is TRBJ2-3, the V gene TRBV5-1, with TRBD2 matching 9 bases. This CDR3 is built from 15 residues. The V gene's germline CDR1 is SGHRS and CDR2 YFSETQ. With V trimmed by 6 bases and J by 4 bases, 9 bases remained unmatched. CDR3 loop: CASTSGSGRADTQYF. CDR3 nucleotides: TGCGCCAGCACATCGGGTAGCGGGAGAGCAGATACGCAGTATTTT. The full variable domain, completed using reference TRBV5-1 and TRBJ2-3, is KAGVTQTPRYLIKTRGQQVTLSCSPISGHRSVSWYQQTPGQGLQFLFEYFSETQRNKGNFPGRFSGRQFSNSRSEMNVSTLELGDSALYLCASTSGSGRADTQYFGPGTRLTVL.

The chain combines TRBV15 with TRBJ1-4; the D gene is possibly TRBD1 (5 bases). The CDR3 loop spans 16 amino acids. V was pared by 1 base and J by 5 bases, with 14 bases between. Germline CDR1 is LNHNV and CDR2 is YYDKDF (reference sequence). The CDR3: CATSRGGEGLNEKLFF. In DNA, the CDR3 is TGTGCCACCAGCAGAGGGGGGGAGGGGCTGAATGAAAAACTGTTTTTT.

The sample holds one count of this clonotype. The CDR3 reads CASSQDRAGGMTDTQYF. CDR3 in DNA: TGCGCCAGCAGCCAAGATCGGGCGGGAGGTATGACAGATACGCAGTATTTT. The chain employs TRBV4-1 and TRBJ2-3, with 8 nucleotides matching TRBD2. CDR3 size: 17 residues. Germline CDR1 is MGHRA and CDR2 is YSYEKL. V lost 0 bases, J lost 3 bases, and 8 bases stayed unmatched.

The J gene is TRBJ2-3, the V gene TRBV7-8, with 7 bases that match TRBD2. With 5 bases clipped from V and 2 bases from J, the junction kept 4 bases outside the gene matches. Germline-derived CDR1 and CDR2 are SGHVS and FQNEAQ. CDR3 size: 14 residues. The CDR3 bases are TGTGCCAGCAGCAAGCGGGGCACCACAGATACGCAGTATTTT. Protein sequence: CASSKRGTTDTQYF.

This clonotype appeared a few times. The chain recombines TRBV20-1 with TRBJ1-6, with 7 bases matching TRBD1. With 6 bases clipped from V and 13 bases from J, the junction kept 18 bases outside the gene matches. The CDR3 runs to 15 residues. CDR1 is DFQATT and CDR2 is SNEGSKA in the germline V gene (reference sequence). CDR3 region: CSALRPGQIAGPLHF. Here the CDR3 DNA reads TGCAGTGCACTGAGGCCGGGACAGATTGCTGGGCCCCTCCACTTT.

The J gene is TRBJ2-5, the V gene TRBV4-2, with TRBD1 as a possible D gene (6 bases). The germline V and J ends were trimmed by 1 base and 4 bases, with 19 bases remaining between them. The CDR3 is made up of 17 amino acids. Looked up from germline, CDR1 is LGHNA and CDR2 is YNFKEQ. The DNA of the CDR3 is TGTGCCAGCAGCCAAGTCAATTCCAGGGGCGAGGGAGAGACCCAGTACTTC. It encodes CASSQVNSRGEGETQYF.